This is a list of T cell receptor beta chains from one sample in a study of T cell repertoires in cytomegalovirus infection. MiXCR, applied by TCRdb to the reads, yields one record per CDR3 protein. This repertoire shows 630,000 or so distinct CDR3 sequences, 20% to 25% found once; its top ten account for 6.5% to 10%. Material: CD8+ T cells from PBMCs. The origin of the receptors is a human donor in good health (CMV status not recorded). Some clones in this sample may be carry-over from other donors' samples. CDR3s include the opening cysteine and the closing phenylalanine or tryptophan. The D gene is left open where the match is weak. Size is stated for part of the rows, as once, few or many counts, or as a class when the clone is expanded.

clone_size	j_call	d_call	v_call	cdr3_aa	cdr3_nt
few	TRBJ2-3	TRBD2	TRBV4-1	CASSQGGSGGGTDTQYF	TGCGCCAGCAGCCAAGGAGGTAGCGGGGGAGGCACAGATACGCAGTATTTT
-	TRBJ2-2	-	TRBV4-3	CASSPEVRAHTGELFF	TGCGCCAGCAGCCCCGAGGTCCGGGCCCACACCGGGGAGCTGTTTTTT
many	TRBJ1-1	-	TRBV7-8	CASSLFPGITEAFF	TGTGCCAGCAGCTTATTTCCGGGTATCACTGAAGCTTTCTTT
few	TRBJ1-2	-	TRBV28	CASSSRGREFPLYGYTF	TGTGCCAGCAGTTCTAGAGGGAGGGAATTTCCTCTTTATGGCTACACCTTC
many	TRBJ2-2	-	TRBV12-3/TRBV12-4	CASRPEDLNTGELFF	TGTGCCAGCAGGCCAGAGGACCTGAACACCGGGGAGCTGTTTTTT
few	TRBJ2-5	TRBD2	TRBV25-1	CASTSTSGDQETQYF	TGTGCCAGCACCTCGACTAGCGGGGACCAAGAGACCCAGTACTTC
-	TRBJ2-7	-	TRBV19	CASSIGGQISYEQYF	TGTGCCAGTAGTATAGGAGGTCAGATCTCCTACGAGCAGTACTTC
few	TRBJ2-1	TRBD2	TRBV4-1	CASSQDLGLAGGPNNEQFF	TGCGCCAGCAGCCAAGATCTGGGACTAGCGGGGGGCCCCAACAATGAGCAGTTCTTC
-	TRBJ2-1	-	TRBV6-5	CASSYSGQEEQFF	TGTGCCAGCAGTTACTCAGGGCAGGAAGAGCAGTTCTTC
many	TRBJ1-2	-	TRBV7-8	CASSLVRGYNYGYTF	TGTGCCAGCAGCTTAGTGAGGGGATATAACTATGGCTACACCTTC
-	TRBJ1-2	-	TRBV20-1	CSAGGTGVYGYTF	TGCAGTGCCGGAGGCACCGGAGTATATGGCTACACCTTC
few	TRBJ1-2	-	TRBV12-3/TRBV12-4	CASPQRGYGYTF	TGTGCCAGCCCCCAAAGGGGCTATGGCTACACCTTC
-	TRBJ1-5	-	TRBV29-1	CSVSDGGGDQPQHF	TGCAGCGTTTCTGATGGGGGTGGGGATCAGCCCCAGCATTTT
-	TRBJ2-1	TRBD2	TRBV20-1	CSAGSGGKPNEQFF	TGCAGTGCTGGTAGCGGGGGGAAACCTAATGAGCAGTTCTTC
-	TRBJ2-1	TRBD1	TRBV6-6	CASTKTTGVLLHYNEQFF	TGTGCCAGCACTAAAACGACAGGGGTTCTACTCCACTACAATGAGCAGTTCTTC
many	TRBJ2-1	-	TRBV14	CASSQLYNEQFF	TGTGCCAGCAGCCAACTTTACAATGAGCAGTTCTTC
many	TRBJ2-3	TRBD1	TRBV20-1	CSALTGGASTDTQYF	TGCAGTGCTTTAACAGGGGGAGCAAGCACAGATACGCAGTATTTT
few	TRBJ1-4	TRBD1	TRBV7-6	CASSLSDSGTGNEKLFF	TGTGCCAGCAGCTTAAGCGACTCCGGGACAGGGAATGAAAAACTGTTTTTT
few	TRBJ2-1	-	TRBV7-6	CASSSVEGDLYNEQFF	TGTGCCAGCAGCTCAGTTGAAGGGGACCTATACAATGAGCAGTTCTTC
few	TRBJ2-3	-	TRBV5-5	CASSLEGRDTQYF	TGTGCCAGCAGCCTCGAGGGGAGGGATACGCAGTATTTT
many	TRBJ1-1	-	TRBV7-6	CASSLDTNTEAFF	TGTGCCAGCAGCTTAGACACGAACACTGAAGCTTTCTTT
few	TRBJ1-2	TRBD1	TRBV2	CARQGPSGYTF	TGTGCCAGACAGGGGCCAAGTGGCTACACCTTC
-	TRBJ2-1	TRBD2	TRBV7-7	CASSVGLGEYNEQFF	TGTGCTAGCAGCGTGGGACTAGGGGAATACAATGAGCAGTTCTTC
many	TRBJ2-1	-	TRBV6-6	CASSRPAPACEQFF	TGTGCCAGCAGTCGCCCTGCCCCGGCGTGTGAGCAGTTCTTC
few	TRBJ2-1	-	TRBV28	CASSAGETYNEQFF	TGTGCCAGCAGTGCAGGCGAGACCTACAATGAGCAGTTCTTC
many	TRBJ1-1	-	TRBV5-5	CASSLGGWAEAFF	TGTGCCAGCAGCTTGGGAGGATGGGCTGAAGCTTTCTTT
-	TRBJ2-3	TRBD2	TRBV28	CASSSRGGRLTDTQYF	TGTGCCAGCAGTTCCCGGGGGGGCCGATTGACAGATACGCAGTATTTT
-	TRBJ2-7	-	TRBV9	CASSSRGGVGAYEQYF	TGTGCCAGCAGCTCTCGTGGGGGAGTTGGGGCATACGAGCAGTACTTC
few	TRBJ2-1	-	TRBV5-4	CASSSKGGRGSSYNEQFF	TGTGCCAGCAGCTCGAAGGGTGGCCGGGGTAGCTCCTACAATGAGCAGTTCTTC
-	TRBJ1-3	-	TRBV10-3	CAISEPGQRGNTIYF	TGTGCCATCAGTGAGCCCGGACAGCGCGGAAACACCATATATTTT